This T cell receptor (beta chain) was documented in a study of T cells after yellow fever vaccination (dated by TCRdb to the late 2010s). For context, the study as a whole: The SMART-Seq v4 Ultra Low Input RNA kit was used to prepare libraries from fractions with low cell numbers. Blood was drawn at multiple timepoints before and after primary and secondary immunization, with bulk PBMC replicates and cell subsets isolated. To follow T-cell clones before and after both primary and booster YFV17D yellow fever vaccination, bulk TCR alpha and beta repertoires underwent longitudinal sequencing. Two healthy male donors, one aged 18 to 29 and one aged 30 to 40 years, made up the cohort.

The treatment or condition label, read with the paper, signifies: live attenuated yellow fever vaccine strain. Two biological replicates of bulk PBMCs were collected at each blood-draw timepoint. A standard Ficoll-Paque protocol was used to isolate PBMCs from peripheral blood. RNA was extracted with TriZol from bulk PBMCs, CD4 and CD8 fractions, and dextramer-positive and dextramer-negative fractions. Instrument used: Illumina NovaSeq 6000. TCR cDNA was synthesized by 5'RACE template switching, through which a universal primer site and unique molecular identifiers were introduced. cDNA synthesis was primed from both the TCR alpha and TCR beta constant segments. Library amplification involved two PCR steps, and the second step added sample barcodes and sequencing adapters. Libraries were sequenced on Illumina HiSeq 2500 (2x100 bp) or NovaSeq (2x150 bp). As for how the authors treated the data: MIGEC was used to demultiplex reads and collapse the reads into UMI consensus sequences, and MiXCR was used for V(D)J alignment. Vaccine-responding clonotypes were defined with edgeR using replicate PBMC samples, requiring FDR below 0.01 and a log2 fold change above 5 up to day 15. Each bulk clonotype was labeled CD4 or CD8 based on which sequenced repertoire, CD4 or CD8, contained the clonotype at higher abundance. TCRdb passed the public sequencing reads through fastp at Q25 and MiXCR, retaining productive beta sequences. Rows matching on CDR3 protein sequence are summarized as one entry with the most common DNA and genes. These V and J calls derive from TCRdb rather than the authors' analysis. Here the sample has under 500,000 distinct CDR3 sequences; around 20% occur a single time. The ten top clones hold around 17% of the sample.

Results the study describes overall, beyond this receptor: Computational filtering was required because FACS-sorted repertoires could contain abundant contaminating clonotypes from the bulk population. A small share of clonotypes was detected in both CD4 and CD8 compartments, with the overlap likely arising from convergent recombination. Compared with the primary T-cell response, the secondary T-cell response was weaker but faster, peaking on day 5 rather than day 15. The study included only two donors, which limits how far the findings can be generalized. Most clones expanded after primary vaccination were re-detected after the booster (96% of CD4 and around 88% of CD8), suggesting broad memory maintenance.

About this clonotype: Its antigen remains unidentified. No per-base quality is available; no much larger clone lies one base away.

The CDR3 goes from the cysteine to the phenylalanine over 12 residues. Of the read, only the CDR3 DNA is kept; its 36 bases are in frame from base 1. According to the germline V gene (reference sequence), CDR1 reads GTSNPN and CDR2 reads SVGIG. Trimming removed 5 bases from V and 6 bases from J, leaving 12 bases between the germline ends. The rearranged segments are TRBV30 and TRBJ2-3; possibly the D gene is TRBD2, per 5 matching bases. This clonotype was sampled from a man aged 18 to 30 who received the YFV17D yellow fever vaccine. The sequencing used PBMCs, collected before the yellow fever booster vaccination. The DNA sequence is TGTGCCTGGGAACGGGAACTCGATACGCAGTATTTT. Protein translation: CAWERELDTQYF. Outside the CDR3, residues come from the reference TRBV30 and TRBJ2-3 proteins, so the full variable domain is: SQTIHQWPATLVQPVGSPLSLECTVEGTSNPNLYWYRQAAGRGLQLLFYSVGIGQISSEVPQNLSASRPQDRQFILSSKKLLLSDSGFYLCAWERELDTQYFGPGTRLTVL.